One and the same sample provided the 26 T cell receptor beta chains below, sequenced in a study of T cell responses to AZD1222 COVID-19 vaccine. Some clones are missing from TCRdb's copy, which holds only in-frame ones; the method was immunoSEQ multiplex PCR. The data show 180,000 or so clones, with 92% seen just once and approximately 1.3% held by the top ten. The input for sequencing was peripheral blood, taken 28 days after the second AZD1222 dose. The receptors come from an adult who received the AZD1222 COVID-19 vaccine.

V and J are TRBV5-1 and TRBJ1-4; D might be TRBD1 (5 bases). CDR1 is SGHRS and CDR2 is YFSETQ in the germline V gene. The V end lost 4 bases, the J end lost 4 bases, and 17 bases lay between the germline ends. The CDR3 loop spans 16 amino acids. CDR3 nucleotide sequence: TGCGCCAGCAGCGGGAGCGGGGCGGATCTTAATGAAAAACTGTTTTTT. This codes for CASSGSGADLNEKLFF.

The chain has TRBV6-1 and TRBJ1-1; D remains unclear. The germline V gene encodes CDR1 MNHNS and CDR2 SASEGT. This CDR3 contains 14 residues. The V end was cut by 3 bases, the J end by 8 bases, with 16 bases between. CDR3: CASSDRAGGFEAFF. The CDR3 region has the DNA TGTGCCAGCAGTGACCGCGCTGGAGGTTTCGAAGCTTTCTTT.

CDR3 nucleotide sequence: TGTGCCAGCAGTTTGGCGGCGGGAGGGCCCTCCTCCTACGAGCAGTACTTC. Translated: CASSLAAGGPSSYEQYF. V is TRBV28 and J is TRBJ2-7; 9 nucleotides line up with TRBD2. The junction had 9 bases not matched to a gene; V was cut back by 3 bases and J by 0 bases. The CDR3 is 17 amino acids. Germline V CDR1 and CDR2: MDHEN, SYDVKM.

The V gene is TRBV19, the J gene TRBJ2-6; TRBD2 is a possible D gene (5 bases). Germline values: CDR1 LNHDA, CDR2 SQIVND (reference sequence). This CDR3 contains 15 residues. The germline V and J ends were trimmed by 1 base and 2 bases, with 6 bases remaining between them. Here the CDR3 reads CASSIARAGANVLTF. The CDR3 DNA sequence: TGTGCCAGTAGTATAGCGCGGGCTGGGGCCAACGTCCTGACTTTC.

V gene TRBV7-8 combines with J gene TRBJ2-3; 11 nucleotides line up with TRBD2. Per germline, CDR1 SGHVS and CDR2 FQNEAQ. V shed 4 bases and J 2 bases; nucleotides not matched to a gene: 8. The CDR3 totals 17 residues. CDR3 residues: CASSSGRLAGPTDTQYF. The CDR3 bases are TGTGCCAGCAGCTCCGGGAGACTAGCGGGGCCCACAGATACGCAGTATTTT.

V and J are TRBV30 and TRBJ1-6; weak D call: TRBD1 (6 bases). The germline V gene has CDR1 GTSNPN and CDR2 SVGIG (reference sequence). Trimming cost V 5 bases and J 4 bases, with 12 bases left between them. CDR3 length: 14 residues. The CDR3 spells CAWGGGLYNSPLHF. The CDR3 DNA is TGTGCCTGGGGCGGGGGCTTATATAATTCACCCCTCCACTTT.

The rearrangement uses TRBV5-4 and TRBJ1-2; TRBD1 matches at 11 bases. The CDR3 is 18 residues long. Losses at the gene ends were 1 base for V and 4 bases for J; bases not matched to a gene: 12. Germline V gene lookup returns CDR1 SGHNT and CDR2 YYREEE (reference sequence). CDR3 sequence reads: CASSLWSDRGRGSYGYTF. The CDR3 nucleotides are TGTGCCAGCAGCTTGTGGTCGGACAGGGGGCGCGGGAGCTATGGCTACACCTTC.

The chain recombines TRBV5-1 with TRBJ2-2; TRBD2 aligns across 11 bases. The CDR3 has 15 residues. The V gene end was trimmed by 7 bases and the J gene end by 0 bases; junction bases not matched to a gene: 2. From germline, CDR1 is SGHRS and CDR2 YFSETQ. CDR3 nucleotides: TGCGCCAGCCGGGGACTAGCGGCGAACACCGGGGAGCTGTTTTTT. This encodes CASRGLAANTGELFF. The variable domain in full, with the rest retrieved from reference TRBV5-1 and TRBJ2-2, is KAGVTQTPRYLIKTRGQQVTLSCSPISGHRSVSWYQQTPGQGLQFLFEYFSETQRNKGNFPGRFSGRQFSNSRSEMNVSTLELGDSALYLCASRGLAANTGELFFGEGSRLTVL.

This clone was seen just once. The gene calls are TRBV5-1 and TRBJ1-1, with D possibly being TRBD1 (5 bases). The CDR3 totals 13 residues. The V gene lost 9 bases and the J gene lost 0 bases, with 12 bases spanning the gap. From germline, CDR1 is SGHRS and CDR2 YFSETQ. The CDR3 DNA is TGCGCCACGGGGACGGGATTGAACACTGAAGCTTTCTTT. This codes for CATGTGLNTEAFF.

The chain carries TRBV12-3 or TRBV12-4 and TRBJ2-7; D is undetermined. Trimming took 5 bases from V and 0 from J, leaving 2 bases between them. The CDR3 has 11 amino acids. CDR3 DNA: TGTGCCAGCAGTGACTCCTACGAGCAGTACTTC. Translation gives CASSDSYEQYF.

J is TRBJ1-6 and V is TRBV10-2, with D unresolved. Trimming removed 0 bases at V and 0 bases at J, with 3 bases between. The germline V gene encodes CDR1 WSHSY and CDR2 SAAADI. The CDR3 totals 15 residues. The CDR3 region is CASSESSSYNSPLHF. The CDR3 region has the DNA TGCGCCAGCAGTGAGTCAAGCTCCTATAATTCACCCCTCCACTTT.

The V call is TRBV3-1 (or the pseudogene TRBV3-2), the J call TRBJ2-7, with 8 nucleotides matching TRBD1. The germline CDR1 and CDR2 sequences are LGHDT and YNNKEL (reference sequence). V trimming: 3 bases; J trimming: 4 bases; junction bases outside the gene matches: 11. The CDR3 totals 16 residues. The CDR3 nucleotides read TGTGCCAGCAGCCATGAAACAGGGGGAAAAAGGTACGAGCAGTACTTC. This gives the protein CASSHETGGKRYEQYF.

The chain couples TRBV2 to TRBJ2-7; D is perhaps TRBD2 (6 bases). V lost 6 bases and J lost 4, with 7 bases in between. The CDR3 totals 11 residues. From germline, CDR1 is SNHLY and CDR2 FYNNEI. For the CDR3, the DNA is TGTGCCAGCAGGGAGGGATACGAGCAGTACTTC. Protein product: CASREGYEQYF.

This chain connects TRBV2 to TRBJ1-4, with D possibly matching TRBD1 (6 bases). In germline, CDR1 is SNHLY, CDR2 FYNNEI. CDR3 size: 14 residues. V shed 2 bases and J shed 7 bases, with 11 bases lying between them. The CDR3, as DNA: TGTGCCAGCAGTGAAAGACTAGGGGGTGAAAAACTGTTTTTT. Translating gives CASSERLGGEKLFF.

V is TRBV10-2 and J is TRBJ2-2, with D unresolved. V lost 0 bases and J 4 bases, leaving 3 bases between the germline ends. The CDR3 covers 13 residues. CDR1 and CDR2 from the germline V gene are WSHSY and SAAADI. CDR3 sequence reads: CASSESFTGELFF. The CDR3 bases are TGCGCCAGCAGTGAGTCGTTCACCGGGGAGCTGTTTTTT.

This chain links TRBV28 with TRBJ1-1; maybe TRBD1 (5 bases). With 5 bases removed from V and 4 bases from J, the gap between germline ends came to 11 bases. CDR1 MDHEN and CDR2 SYDVKM come from the germline V gene. The CDR3 sequence is 13 residues long. The CDR3 protein is CASSLGTATEAFF. The CDR3 nucleotides are TGTGCCAGCAGTCTAGGGACGGCCACTGAAGCTTTCTTT.

V is TRBV5-5 and J is TRBJ1-2; D may be TRBD1 (5 bases). The CDR3 sequence is 12 residues long. Germline V gene sequence: CDR1 SGHKS, CDR2 YYEKEE (reference sequence). V lost 2 bases to trimming and J lost 4 bases, with 6 bases between them. CDR3 loop: CASSFDSYGYTF. CDR3 nucleotides: TGTGCCAGCAGCTTCGACAGCTATGGCTACACCTTC.

The chain carries TRBV5-1 and TRBJ2-2; D is ambiguous. Per the germline V gene, CDR1 is SGHRS and CDR2 is YFSETQ. V was shortened by 3 bases and J by 4 bases, with 10 bases between the two germline ends. CDR3 length equals 14 residues. CDR3 sequence: CASSSFLGTGELFF. CDR3 coding DNA: TGCGCCAGCAGCTCCTTTTTGGGCACCGGGGAGCTGTTTTTT.

The rearrangement uses TRBV10-3 and TRBJ1-4, with 8 bases that match TRBD1. Trimming cost V 5 bases and J 8 bases; bases outside gene matches: 4. The CDR3 has 13 residues. CDR1 and CDR2 from the germline V gene are ENHRY and SYGVKD. CDR3 protein: CAISPGGREKLFF. The CDR3, as DNA: TGTGCCATCAGTCCAGGGGGCAGGGAAAAACTGTTTTTT.

V and J are TRBV19 and TRBJ1-1; TRBD1 aligns across 7 bases. Germline CDR1 and CDR2: LNHDA and SQIVND (reference sequence). The CDR3 totals 16 residues. V was pared by 4 bases and J by 1 base, with 9 bases of the junction left unmatched. As DNA, the CDR3 is TGTGCCAGTAGTACCCTTGGGACAGTCCCGAACACTGAAGCTTTCTTT. This translates into CASSTLGTVPNTEAFF. The full variable domain, in which reference TRBV19 and TRBJ1-1 provide the parts outside the CDR3, is DGGITQSPKYLFRKEGQNVTLSCEQNLNHDAMYWYRQDPGQGLRLIYYSQIVNDFQKGDIAEGYSVSREKKESFPLTVTSAQKNPTAFYLCASSTLGTVPNTEAFFGQGTRLTVV.

Comment on this clone: Other DNA sequences of this sample code for an identical CDR3. The chain joins TRBV18 to TRBJ2-1; TRBD1 or TRBD2 may be the D gene (5 bases each). Per the germline V gene, CDR1 is KGHSH and CDR2 is LQKENI. The CDR3 totals 15 residues. Trimming shortened V by 3 bases and J by 0 bases, and 9 bases separated the two germline ends. CDR3 DNA: TGTGCCAGCTCACCGCCAGGGAGCTCCTACAATGAGCAGTTCTTC. Its protein is CASSPPGSSYNEQFF.

The V gene is TRBV27, the J gene TRBJ2-2, with no clear D. The CDR3 contains 15 residues. The germline V gene has CDR1 MNHEY and CDR2 SMNVEV (reference sequence). The germline V and J ends were trimmed by 3 bases and 0 bases, with 8 bases remaining between them. Here the CDR3 DNA reads TGTGCCAGCAGTTTCTCAGTGACGAACACCGGGGAGCTGTTTTTT. Amino acid sequence: CASSFSVTNTGELFF.

This clone occurred a few times. This chain joins TRBV30 and TRBJ1-1; D gene uncertain. The CDR3 length is 13 residues. Germline lookup yields CDR1 GTSNPN and CDR2 SVGIG (reference sequence). V gave up 0 bases and J gave up 1 base, with 6 bases separating them. The CDR3 region has the DNA TGTGCCTGGAGTGTAAAACCGAACACTGAAGCTTTCTTT. Encoded protein: CAWSVKPNTEAFF.

The chain has TRBV3-1 (or the pseudogene TRBV3-2) and TRBJ2-2, with TRBD1 matching 12 bases. Germline V lookup: CDR1 LGHDT, CDR2 YNNKEL (reference sequence). V lost 5 bases to trimming and J lost 4 bases; unmatched junction nucleotides: 11. The CDR3 has 18 amino acids. CDR3 amino acids: CASSERDRGPRGTGELFF. Written as DNA, the CDR3 is TGTGCCAGCAGCGAACGGGACAGGGGGCCTCGCGGCACCGGGGAGCTGTTTTTT.

This clone occurred many times. The chain recombines TRBV4-1 with TRBJ1-1; no clear D. In germline, CDR1 is MGHRA, CDR2 YSYEKL. This CDR3 is built from 13 residues. V lost 6 bases and J lost 0, with 8 bases in between. The CDR3 DNA reads as TGCGCCAGCAGTCACCCCTTGAACACTGAAGCTTTCTTT. Protein sequence: CASSHPLNTEAFF.

This chain's CDR3 is CASSLGQRSSNTIYF. DNA of the CDR3: TGTGCCAGCAGCTTGGGACAGCGGTCTTCAAACACCATATATTTT. The V gene is TRBV7-6, the J gene TRBJ1-3; 7 nucleotides align to TRBD1. The V and J ends lost 3 bases and 6 bases, in that order; junction bases with no gene match: 8. This CDR3 has 15 amino acids. Germline CDR1 is SGHVS and CDR2 is FNYEAQ.